The present TCR beta chain was sequenced within a study of cytomegalovirus exposure and HLA in healthy donors. Germline V gene lookup returns CDR1 SQVTM and CDR2 ANQGSEA. The ends were cut back, 7 bases at V and 4 bases at J, with 21 bases in the middle. The CDR3 sequence is 15 residues long. TCRdb's copy holds only in-frame clones and misses some; the assay was immunoSEQ multiplex PCR. In the table there are some 170,000 clones, about nine tenths of which are singletons. J is TRBJ2-3 and V is TRBV29-1, with TRBD2 as a possible D gene (7 bases). The sequence was collected from a man aged 18 to 30 in good health and CMV-seropositive. Sequenced: PBMCs. Here the CDR3 reads CSGIYGGAHPDTQYF. The CDR3 nucleotides are TGCAGCGGCATTTATGGGGGGGCGCATCCAGATACGCAGTATTTT.